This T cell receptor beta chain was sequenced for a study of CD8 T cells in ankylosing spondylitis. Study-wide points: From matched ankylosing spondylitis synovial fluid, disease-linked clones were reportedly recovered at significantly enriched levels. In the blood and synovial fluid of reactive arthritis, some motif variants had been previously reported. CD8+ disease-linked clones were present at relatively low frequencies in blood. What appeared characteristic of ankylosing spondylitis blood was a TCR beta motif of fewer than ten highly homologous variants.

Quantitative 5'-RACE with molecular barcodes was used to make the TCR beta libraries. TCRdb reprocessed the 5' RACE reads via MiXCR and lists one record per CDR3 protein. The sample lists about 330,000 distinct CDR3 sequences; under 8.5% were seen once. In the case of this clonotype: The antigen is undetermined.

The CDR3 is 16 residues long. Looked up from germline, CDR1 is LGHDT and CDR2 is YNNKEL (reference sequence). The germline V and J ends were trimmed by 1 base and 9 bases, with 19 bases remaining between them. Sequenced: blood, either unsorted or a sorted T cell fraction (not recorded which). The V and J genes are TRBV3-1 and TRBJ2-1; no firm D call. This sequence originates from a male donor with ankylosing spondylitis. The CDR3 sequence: CASSQGFLAMYSEQFF. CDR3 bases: TGTGCCAGCAGCCAAGGGTTTCTGGCCATGTATTCTGAGCAGTTCTTC.